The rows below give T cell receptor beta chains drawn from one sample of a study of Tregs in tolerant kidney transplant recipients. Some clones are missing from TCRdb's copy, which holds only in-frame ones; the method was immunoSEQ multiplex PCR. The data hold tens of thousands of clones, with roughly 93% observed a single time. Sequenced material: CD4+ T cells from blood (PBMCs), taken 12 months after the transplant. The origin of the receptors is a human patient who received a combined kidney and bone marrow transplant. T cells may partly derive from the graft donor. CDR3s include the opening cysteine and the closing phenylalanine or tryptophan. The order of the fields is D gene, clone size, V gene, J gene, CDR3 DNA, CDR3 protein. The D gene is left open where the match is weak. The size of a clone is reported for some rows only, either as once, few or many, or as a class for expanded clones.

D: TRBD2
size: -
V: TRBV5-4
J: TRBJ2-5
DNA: TGTGCCAGCAGCTTGTATCCTAGCGGGGGCTTGTACCAAGAGACCCAGTACTTC
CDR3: CASSLYPSGGLYQETQYF

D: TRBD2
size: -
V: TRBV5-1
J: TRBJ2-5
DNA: TGCGCCAGCAGCGTAAGCGGGGGGGCGGAGGAGACCCAGTACTTC
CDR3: CASSVSGGAEETQYF

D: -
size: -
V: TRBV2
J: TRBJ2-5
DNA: TGTGCCAGCAGTGAAGGGTCCGCAGGGGAGGAGACCCAGTACTTC
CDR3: CASSEGSAGEETQYF

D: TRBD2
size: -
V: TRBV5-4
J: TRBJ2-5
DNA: TGTGCCAGCAGCTTAGGTAGCGGGAGGGAGGGAGAGACCCAGTACTTC
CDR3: CASSLGSGREGETQYF

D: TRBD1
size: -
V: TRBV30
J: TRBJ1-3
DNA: TGTGCCTGGAGCGAAAAGGGACAGGGTCGTGGAAACACCATATATTTT
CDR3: CAWSEKGQGRGNTIYF

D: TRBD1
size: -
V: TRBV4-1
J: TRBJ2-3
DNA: TGCGCCAGCAGCCAATTGACAGGGGGGCTAATCACAGATACGCAGTATTTT
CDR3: CASSQLTGGLITDTQYF

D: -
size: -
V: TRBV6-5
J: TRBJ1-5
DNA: TGTGCCAGCAGCTCCGCCCGGGGGAGAGGTCAGCCCCAGCATTTT
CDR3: CASSSARGRGQPQHF

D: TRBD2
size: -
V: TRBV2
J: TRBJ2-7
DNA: TGTGCCAGCAGGTATAGCGGGGGCGGGTCCTACGAGCAGTACTTC
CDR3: CASRYSGGGSYEQYF

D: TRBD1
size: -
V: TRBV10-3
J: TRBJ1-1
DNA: TGTGCCATCAACCGACAGGGTGATAGCACTGAAGCTTTCTTT
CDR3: CAINRQGDSTEAFF

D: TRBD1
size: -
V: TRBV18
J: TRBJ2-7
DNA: TGTGCCAGCTCGCTACAGGGGCCGTCCTACGAGCAGTACTTC
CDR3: CASSLQGPSYEQYF

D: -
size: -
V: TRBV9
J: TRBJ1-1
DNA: TGTGCCAGCAGCGGGGGCAGTCCGCTAGACACTGAAGCTTTCTTT
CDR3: CASSGGSPLDTEAFF

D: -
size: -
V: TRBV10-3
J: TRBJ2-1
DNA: TGTGCCATCAGCAAATCCAGGACTGGGGACTACAATGAGCAGTTCTTC
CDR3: CAISKSRTGDYNEQFF

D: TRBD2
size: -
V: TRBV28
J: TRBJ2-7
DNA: TGTGCCAGCAGCCCACCCGTCGGGGGGTTCTACGAGCAGTACTTC
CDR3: CASSPPVGGFYEQYF

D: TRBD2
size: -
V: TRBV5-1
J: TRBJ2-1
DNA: TGCGCCAGCAGCTTGGTGGGGGGGGCCTACAATGAGCAGTTCTTC
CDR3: CASSLVGGAYNEQFF

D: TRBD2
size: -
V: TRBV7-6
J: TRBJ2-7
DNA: TGTGCCAGCAGCCCAACTAGCGGGAGGCTCTTCTACGAGCAGTACTTC
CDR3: CASSPTSGRLFYEQYF

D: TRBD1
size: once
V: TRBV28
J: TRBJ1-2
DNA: TGTGCCAGCAGTTTATCTACAGGGGGCTATGGCTACACCTTC
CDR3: CASSLSTGGYGYTF

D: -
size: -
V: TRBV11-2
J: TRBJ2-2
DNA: TGCGCCAGCAGCTTAGCGGCCAGGGGGATTAGGACCGGGGAGCTGTTTTTT
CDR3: CASSLAARGIRTGELFF

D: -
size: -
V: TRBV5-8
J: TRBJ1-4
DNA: TGTGCCAGCAGCTTTTTGAGGCTGGATAATGAAAAACTGTTTTTT
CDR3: CASSFLRLDNEKLFF

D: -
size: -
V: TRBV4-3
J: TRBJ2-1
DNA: TGCGCCAGCAGCCTGATGACAGGGACTTACAATGAGCAGTTCTTC
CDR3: CASSLMTGTYNEQFF

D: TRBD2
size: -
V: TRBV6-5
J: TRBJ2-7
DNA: TGTGCCAGCAGTTATGGCGGGGGGGCAGCCTACGAGCAGTACTTC
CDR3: CASSYGGGAAYEQYF

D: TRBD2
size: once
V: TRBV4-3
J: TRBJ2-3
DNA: TGCGCCAGCAGCCAGGACTCCGGGACTAGAGGAGGGGATACGCAGTATTTT
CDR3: CASSQDSGTRGGDTQYF

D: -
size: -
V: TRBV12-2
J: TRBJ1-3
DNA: TGTGCAAGTCGCATACAGGGCACTCCTGGAAACACCATATATTTT
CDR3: CASRIQGTPGNTIYF

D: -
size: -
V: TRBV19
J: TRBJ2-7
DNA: TGTGCCAGTAGTATGGGGAGGAACTACGAGCAGTACTTC
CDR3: CASSMGRNYEQYF

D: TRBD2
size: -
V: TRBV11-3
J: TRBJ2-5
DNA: TGTGCCAGCAGCTTAGGGTCTAGCGGGAGAGGGTCGGAAGAGACCCAGTACTTC
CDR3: CASSLGSSGRGSEETQYF

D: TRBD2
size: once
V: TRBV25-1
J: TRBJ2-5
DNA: TGTGCCACCAACCTAGCGGGGGGGCCGGAGACCCAGTACTTC
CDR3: CATNLAGGPETQYF

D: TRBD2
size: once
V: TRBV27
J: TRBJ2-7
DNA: TGTGCCAGCCGAAGGCGGGAGGGCCTATACGAGCAGTACTTC
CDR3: CASRRREGLYEQYF

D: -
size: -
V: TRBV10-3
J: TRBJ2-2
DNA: TGTGCCATCAGTGATAGGGGGGGAAGGAACGGGGAGCTGTTTTTT
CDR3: CAISDRGGRNGELFF

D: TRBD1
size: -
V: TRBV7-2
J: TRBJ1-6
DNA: TGTGCCAGCAGCTTAGCGGGGGACAGGCGAAATTCCCCCCTCCACTTT
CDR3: CASSLAGDRRNSPLHF

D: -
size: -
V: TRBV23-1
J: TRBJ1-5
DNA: TGCGCCAGCAGTCAACGAACAGTCCTTGAGCCCCAGCATTTT
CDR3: CASSQRTVLEPQHF